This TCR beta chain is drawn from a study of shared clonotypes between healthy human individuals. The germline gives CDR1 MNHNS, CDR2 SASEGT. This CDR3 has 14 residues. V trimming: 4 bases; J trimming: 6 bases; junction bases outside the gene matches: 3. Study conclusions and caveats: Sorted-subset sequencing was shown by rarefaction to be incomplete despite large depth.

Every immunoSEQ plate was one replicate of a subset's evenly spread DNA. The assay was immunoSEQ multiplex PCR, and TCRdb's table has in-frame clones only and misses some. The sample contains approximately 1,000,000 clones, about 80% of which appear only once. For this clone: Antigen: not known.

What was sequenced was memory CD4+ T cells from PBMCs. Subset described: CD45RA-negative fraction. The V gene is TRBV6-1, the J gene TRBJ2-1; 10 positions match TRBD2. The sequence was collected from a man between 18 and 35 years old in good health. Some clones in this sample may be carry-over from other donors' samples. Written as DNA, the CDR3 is TGTGCCAGCAGTGGGACTAGCGGAGGCAATGAGCAGTTCTTC. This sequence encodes CASSGTSGGNEQFF.